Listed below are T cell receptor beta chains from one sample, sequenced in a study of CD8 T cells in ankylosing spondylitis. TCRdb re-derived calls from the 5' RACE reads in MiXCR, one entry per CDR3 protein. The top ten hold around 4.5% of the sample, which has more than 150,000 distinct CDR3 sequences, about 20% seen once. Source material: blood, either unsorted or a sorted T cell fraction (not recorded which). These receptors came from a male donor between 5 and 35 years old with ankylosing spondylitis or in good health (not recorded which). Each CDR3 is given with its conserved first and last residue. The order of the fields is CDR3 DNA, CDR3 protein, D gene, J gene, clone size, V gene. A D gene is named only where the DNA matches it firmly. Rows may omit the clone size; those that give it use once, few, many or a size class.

DNA: TGCGCCAGCAGCTTGGACAGGCGCTACACCGGGGAGCTGTTTTTT; CDR3: CASSLDRRYTGELFF; D: .; J: TRBJ2-2; size: many; V: TRBV5-1
DNA: TGTGCCAGCAGCGGAACTGAGCAGTTCTTC; CDR3: CASSGTEQFF; D: .; J: TRBJ2-1; size: .; V: TRBV9
DNA: TGCAGTGCCACAGGGGTTGAAGCTTTCTTT; CDR3: CSATGVEAFF; D: TRBD1; J: TRBJ1-1; size: few; V: TRBV20-1
DNA: TGTGCCAGCAGTTTACGTGGGACGGGAGACGGCTGGCAGTACTTC; CDR3: CASSLRGTGDGWQYF; D: .; J: TRBJ2-7; size: many; V: TRBV12-3/TRBV12-4
DNA: TGCGCCAGCAGTGGGGACAGACAGGGTTGGGAGACCCAGTACTTC; CDR3: CASSGDRQGWETQYF; D: TRBD1; J: TRBJ2-5; size: .; V: TRBV10-2
DNA: TGCGCCAGCGGGGGAGGGCTCTTGGAGACCCAGTACTTC; CDR3: CASGGGLLETQYF; D: TRBD2; J: TRBJ2-5; size: many; V: TRBV5-1
DNA: TGTGCCAGCAGCCAAGATCTGTCTAGCGGGAGGGCCGTTGGCACCGGGGAGCTGTTTTTT; CDR3: CASSQDLSSGRAVGTGELFF; D: TRBD2; J: TRBJ2-2; size: many; V: TRBV3-1
DNA: TGTGCCAGCAGCCTCGTGGCCTACGAGCAGTACTTC; CDR3: CASSLVAYEQYF; D: .; J: TRBJ2-7; size: many; V: TRBV14
DNA: TGTGCCAGCAGCTTCACTAGCGGGAGGATTGCCGGGGAGCTGTTTTTT; CDR3: CASSFTSGRIAGELFF; D: TRBD2; J: TRBJ2-2; size: many; V: TRBV7-2
DNA: TGTGCCAGCAGCGACCGTTCTGGGGCTTTGGGAGAGACCCAGTACTTC; CDR3: CASSDRSGALGETQYF; D: .; J: TRBJ2-5; size: many; V: TRBV9
DNA: TGTGCCAGCAGTTACGGCGGGGCGATTTTCTTC; CDR3: CASSYGGAIFF; D: .; J: TRBJ2-1; size: many; V: TRBV6-5
DNA: TGTGCCAGCAGCACACGGACTAGTGTGGACGAGCAGTACTTC; CDR3: CASSTRTSVDEQYF; D: TRBD2; J: TRBJ2-7; size: many; V: TRBV7-9
DNA: TGTGCCAGCGAGAGGGGGCGCCAAGAGACCCAGTACTTC; CDR3: CASERGRQETQYF; D: TRBD1; J: TRBJ2-5; size: many; V: TRBV12-3/TRBV12-4
DNA: TGTGCCAGCACCATAGCCAGGGGGCGAAATGAAAAACTGTTTTTT; CDR3: CASTIARGRNEKLFF; D: TRBD1; J: TRBJ1-4; size: many; V: TRBV12-3/TRBV12-4
DNA: TGCAGCGTTGTCGGCACAGGGGGCATCCAGACCCAGTACTTC; CDR3: CSVVGTGGIQTQYF; D: TRBD1; J: TRBJ2-5; size: few; V: TRBV29-1
DNA: TGTGCCACCAGTGACCTAGCGGAGACCTACAATGAGCAGTTCTTC; CDR3: CATSDLAETYNEQFF; D: TRBD2; J: TRBJ2-1; size: many; V: TRBV24-1
DNA: TGCAGTGCGGACCAGGGGAAAGCTTTCTTT; CDR3: CSADQGKAFF; D: .; J: TRBJ1-1; size: many; V: TRBV20-1
DNA: TGTGCCAGCAGTACTAGCGGGATCTCAGATACGCAGTATTTT; CDR3: CASSTSGISDTQYF; D: TRBD2; J: TRBJ2-3; size: few; V: TRBV12-3/TRBV12-4
DNA: TGTGCCAGCAGTTTAAGGGACAGGGGAGATACGCAGTATTTT; CDR3: CASSLRDRGDTQYF; D: TRBD1; J: TRBJ2-3; size: .; V: TRBV27
DNA: TGCAGCGCTAGGGTTATGAACACTGAAGCTTTCTTT; CDR3: CSARVMNTEAFF; D: .; J: TRBJ1-1; size: many; V: TRBV29-1
DNA: TGTGCCAGCAGTTTATTGCCGGGGAACACTGAAGCTTTCTTT; CDR3: CASSLLPGNTEAFF; D: .; J: TRBJ1-1; size: many; V: TRBV27
DNA: TGTGCCAGCAGTCCATTCCCTCGGCCCCTCTCTAACTATGGCTACACCTTC; CDR3: CASSPFPRPLSNYGYTF; D: .; J: TRBJ1-2; size: many; V: TRBV28
DNA: TGTGCCAGCAGCTTGTATGACGGTAACTACGAGCAGTACTTC; CDR3: CASSLYDGNYEQYF; D: .; J: TRBJ2-7; size: .; V: TRBV5-5
DNA: TGTGCCAGCTCATCCACCGACAGCGAGCAGTACTTC; CDR3: CASSSTDSEQYF; D: .; J: TRBJ2-7; size: many; V: TRBV18
DNA: TGTGCCAGCAGAATCACAGGGGTTCTGGACGAGCAGTACTTC; CDR3: CASRITGVLDEQYF; D: TRBD1; J: TRBJ2-7; size: once; V: TRBV6-5